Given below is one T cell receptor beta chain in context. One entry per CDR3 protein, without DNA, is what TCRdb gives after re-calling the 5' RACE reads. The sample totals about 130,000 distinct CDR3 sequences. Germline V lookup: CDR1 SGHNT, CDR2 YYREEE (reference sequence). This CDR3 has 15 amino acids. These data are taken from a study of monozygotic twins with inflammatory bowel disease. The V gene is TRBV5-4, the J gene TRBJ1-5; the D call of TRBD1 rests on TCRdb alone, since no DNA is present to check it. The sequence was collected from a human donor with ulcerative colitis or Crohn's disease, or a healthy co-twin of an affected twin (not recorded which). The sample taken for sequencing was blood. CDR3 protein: CASSSGAGFNQPQHF.